This TCR beta chain originates from a study of CD4+ T cells in melanoma. The study, taken as a whole, reports: Diverse differentiation states were reported for melanoma neoantigen-specific CD4+ T cells. CD8+ T cell, macrophage and B cell function reportedly correlated with neoantigen-specific CD4+ T cells.

This clone was seen a few times. Its target is unknown. The repertoire was sequenced with immunoSEQ multiplex PCR; TCRdb's copy has only in-frame clones and lacks some. The table has over 14,000 clones, less than 65% seen once. This CDR3 spans 15 amino acids. V lost 3 bases to trimming and J lost 4 bases, with 13 bases between them. Germline V gene data show CDR1 as LNHDA and CDR2 as SQIVND (reference sequence). The receptor was derived from a human donor with melanoma. Input material: cells from a culture (not recorded whether cultured in vitro). The V gene is TRBV19, the J gene TRBJ1-3; D gene unclear. CDR3 region: CASSIPGRGGNTIYF. DNA for the CDR3: TGTGCCAGTAGTATTCCTGGCCGAGGAGGAAACACCATATATTTT.